The 29 T cell receptor beta chains listed next were all sequenced from one sample in a study of metastatic and nonmetastatic thyroid tumors. Thyroid surgery had not been preceded by any treatment in any patient. TCRdb ran MiXCR on the PCR reads. The table records tens of thousands of clones, approximately 15% of them present only once. What was sequenced was tumor tissue. The receptor set was obtained from a female donor with papillary thyroid cancer or a benign thyroid nodule (not recorded which). Some clones in this sample may be carry-over from other donors' samples.

This clone was seen repeatedly, ten times or more. The chain employs TRBV12-3 or TRBV12-4 and TRBJ1-5; possible D gene TRBD1, 6 bases. Trimming shortened V by 1 base and J by 6 bases, and 10 bases separated the two germline ends. The CDR3 is 14 residues long. The CDR3 sequence is CASSLEGGGQPQHF. The CDR3 nucleotides read TGTGCCAGCAGTTTAGAAGGGGGAGGTCAGCCCCAGCATTTT.

CDR3 residues: CASSFGTPGLAKRDEQFF. CDR3 DNA: TGTGCCAGCAGCTTTGGGACACCGGGACTAGCAAAAAGGGATGAGCAGTTCTTC. V is TRBV11-2 and J is TRBJ2-1, with 9 bases identical to TRBD2. The CDR3 has 18 residues. Unmatched junction bases numbered 17, after V lost 3 bases and J lost 8 bases. Germline V CDR1 and CDR2: SGHAT, FQNNGV. The complete variable domain, with remaining parts taken from reference TRBV11-2 and TRBJ2-1, reads EAGVAQSPRYKIIEKRQSVAFWCNPISGHATLYWYQQILGQGPKLLIQFQNNGVVDDSQLPKDRFSAERLKGVDSTLKIQPAKLEDSAVYLCASSFGTPGLAKRDEQFFGPGTRLTVL.

In this sample, this clone turned up many times. The gene calls are TRBV5-1 and TRBJ1-4; D is uncertain. In germline, CDR1 is SGHRS, CDR2 YFSETQ. V was clipped by 2 bases and J by 2 bases, with 13 bases between them. This CDR3 is 16 amino acids long. The CDR3 is CASSLHAAETNEKLFF. Written as DNA, the CDR3 is TGCGCCAGCAGCTTACACGCGGCAGAGACTAATGAAAAACTGTTTTTT.

This clone was seen a handful of times. This chain connects TRBV19 to TRBJ2-1; either TRBD1 or TRBD2 may supply D (6 bases each). V was shortened by 1 base and J by 11 bases, with 12 bases between the two germline ends. The germline V gene encodes CDR1 LNHDA and CDR2 SQIVND (reference sequence). This CDR3 contains 13 residues. The CDR3 coding sequence is TGTGCCAGTAGTATAGTAGGGGGGCATCAGCAGTTCTTC. It encodes CASSIVGGHQQFF. The full variable domain, completed using reference TRBV19 and TRBJ2-1, is DGGITQSPKYLFRKEGQNVTLSCEQNLNHDAMYWYRQDPGQGLRLIYYSQIVNDFQKGDIAEGYSVSREKKESFPLTVTSAQKNPTAFYLCASSIVGGHQQFFGPGTRLTVL.

On this clone itself: Mismatch with germline at one junction end may stem from a read error. The rearrangement uses TRBV7-6 and TRBJ2-7; no reliable D call. The germline gives CDR1 SGHVS, CDR2 FNYEAQ. The CDR3 length is 12 residues. The CDR3 nucleotides read TGTGCCAGCAGCTTAGGAGTCCGCGAGCATTACTTC. It codes for CASSLGVREHYF.

In this sample, this clone turned up many times. A much larger clone differs from this one at a single base, so this may be a read error. The sample holds other DNA sequences that translate to the same CDR3. The chain recombines TRBV7-8 with TRBJ1-1; perhaps TRBD1 as D (6 bases). Germline V gene data show CDR1 as SGHVS and CDR2 as FQNEAQ. V was pared by 5 bases and J by 5 bases, with 24 bases between. The CDR3 has 17 residues. The CDR3 protein is CASSPRQDLPGNTEAFF. CDR3 sequence (DNA): TGTGCCAGCAGCCCCAGACAGGACCTACCCGGAAATACTGAAGCTTTCTTT.

This clone has at least ten counts. J is TRBJ2-7 and V is TRBV6-1, with TRBD2 as a possible D gene (6 bases). Germline CDR1 MNHNS, CDR2 SASEGT. CDR3 size: 14 residues. V was trimmed by 7 bases and J by 3 bases, leaving 16 bases between them. The CDR3 is CASITRDFYYEQYF. CDR3 coding DNA: TGTGCCAGCATTACCCGGGACTTTTACTACGAGCAGTACTTC.

This clone was seen many times. The chain uses TRBV19 and TRBJ1-5; TRBD1 matches at 8 bases. CDR3 length: 15 residues. V lost 6 bases, J lost 7 bases, and 11 bases stayed unmatched. Germline assignment: CDR1 LNHDA and CDR2 SQIVND (reference sequence). The CDR3 nucleotides are TGTGCCAGTAGCCACGAAGACAGGGGAGGACAGCCCCAGCATTTT. Its translation: CASSHEDRGGQPQHF. Variable domain in full (rest from reference TRBV19 and TRBJ1-5): DGGITQSPKYLFRKEGQNVTLSCEQNLNHDAMYWYRQDPGQGLRLIYYSQIVNDFQKGDIAEGYSVSREKKESFPLTVTSAQKNPTAFYLCASSHEDRGGQPQHFGDGTRLSIL.

This clone was counted ten times or more. An end of the junction differs from the germline gene, which may be a read error. This sample includes further DNA sequences coding for the same CDR3. The gene calls are TRBV20-1 and TRBJ1-5, with D perhaps matching TRBD1 (6 bases). Germline V gene data show CDR1 as DFQATT and CDR2 as SNEGSKA (reference sequence). The CDR3 is 16 amino acids. The CDR3 DNA sequence: TGCAGCGCTAGAGATTTTTCGGGGGGCATCAATCAGCCCCAGCATTTT. This sequence encodes CSARDFSGGINQPQHF.

The CDR3 loop is CASIPLPGGGYNEQFF. Here the CDR3 DNA reads TGTGCCAGCATCCCCCTACCTGGAGGGGGGTACAATGAGCAGTTCTTC. This sequence joins TRBV11-2 and TRBJ2-1; tentatively, D is TRBD1 or TRBD2 (6 bases each). With 7 bases removed from V and 4 bases from J, the gap between germline ends came to 20 bases. The CDR3 loop spans 16 amino acids. CDR1 is SGHAT, CDR2 FQNNGV, per germline.

This clone was seen repeatedly, ten times or more. The junction differs from germline at one of its ends, possibly a read error. The chain has TRBV7-7 and TRBJ2-2; D is ambiguous. The CDR3 totals 13 residues. CDR1 is SSHAT, CDR2 FNYEAQ, per germline (reference sequence). CDR3 in DNA: TGTGCTAGCAGCTACGGCCGGGCCGGGGAGCTGTTTTTT. Its protein product is CASSYGRAGELFF.

In the case of this clone: This could be a read error, since a much larger clone is one nucleotide away. The rearrangement joins TRBV2 to TRBJ2-4; TRBD2 might be the D (6 bases). The V gene's germline CDR1 is SNHLY and CDR2 FYNNEI. The CDR3 is made up of 18 amino acids. V was clipped by 5 bases and J by 8 bases, with 28 bases between them. The DNA for the CDR3 is TGTGCCAGCAGTTTTTCCCCCCGGGACGGGAGCTCTGGAGACATTCAGTACTTC. This encodes CASSFSPRDGSSGDIQYF.

V usage is TRBV20-1 and J usage is TRBJ1-2, with unresolved D. The CDR3 has 14 amino acids. Germline-derived CDR1 and CDR2 are DFQATT and SNEGSKA (reference sequence). V shed 0 bases and J shed 7 bases, with 15 bases lying between them. In DNA form, the CDR3 reads TGCAGTGCTAGAGATATCCCGCAGAGGAGTGGCTACACCTTC. Protein: CSARDIPQRSGYTF.

This clone rates as medium-sized. V is TRBV29-1 and J is TRBJ2-7; 12 bases agree with TRBD2. This CDR3 contains 13 residues. CDR1 is SQVTM and CDR2 is ANQGSEA in the germline V gene. J lost 2 bases, V lost 7 bases, and 3 bases had no gene match. CDR3 DNA: TGCAGCGCCCGGACTAGCGGGGCCTACGAGCAGTACTTC. It encodes CSARTSGAYEQYF.

This clone was found once. The chain couples TRBV5-4 to TRBJ2-7; D is possibly TRBD1 (5 bases). The V gene's germline CDR1 is SGHNT and CDR2 YYREEE (reference sequence). This CDR3 spans 14 amino acids. The V gene lost 1 base and the J gene lost 3 bases, with 11 bases spanning the gap. CDR3 coding DNA: TGTGCCAGCAGCTTGAAGGGGTCCGACTACGAGCAGTACTTC. It codes for CASSLKGSDYEQYF.

The rearrangement uses TRBV11-2 and TRBJ2-3, with TRBD2 matching over 8 bases. Unmatched junction bases numbered 6, after V lost 5 bases and J lost 2 bases. Germline V gives CDR1 SGHAT, CDR2 FQNNGV. The CDR3 has 15 amino acids. The CDR3 sequence: CASSPGGGPTDTQYF. The DNA for the CDR3 is TGTGCCAGCAGCCCCGGGGGGGGGCCCACAGATACGCAGTATTTT. Together with reference TRBV11-2 and TRBJ2-3, the CDR3 gives the full variable domain: EAGVAQSPRYKIIEKRQSVAFWCNPISGHATLYWYQQILGQGPKLLIQFQNNGVVDDSQLPKDRFSAERLKGVDSTLKIQPAKLEDSAVYLCASSPGGGPTDTQYFGPGTRLTVL.

Many counts were recorded for this clone. For the CDR3, the DNA is TGTGCCAGCAGTTTTGGGATAGCGGGAGGGGAATCGAACACCGGGGAGCTGTTTTTT. Protein product: CASSFGIAGGESNTGELFF. The chain links TRBV12-3 or TRBV12-4 to TRBJ2-2; 11 bases agree with TRBD2. CDR3 size: 19 residues. The J segment lost 0 bases and the V segment lost 3 bases, leaving 9 bases of the junction unmatched.

Ten or more counts support this clone. This chain uses TRBV4-1 with TRBJ2-2; 8 bases agree with TRBD1. Per germline, CDR1 MGHRA and CDR2 YSYEKL. After removal of 3 bases from V and 6 bases from J, the junction contained 6 bases not matched to a gene. The CDR3 extends over 15 amino acids. CDR3 nucleotide sequence: TGCGCCAGCAGCCACTGGCAGGGGGCGCCCGGGGAGCTGTTTTTT. Protein: CASSHWQGAPGELFF.

The gene calls are TRBV6-1 and TRBJ1-5; D not resolved. The CDR3 totals 15 residues. Germline V lookup: CDR1 MNHNS, CDR2 SASEGT. V dropped 1 base and J dropped 0 bases, with 7 bases sitting between them. The CDR3, as DNA: TGTGCCAGCAGTGAAGGCGGTTTTAGCAATCAGCCCCAGCATTTT. Translated, it gives CASSEGGFSNQPQHF.

This clone was observed at least ten times. V is TRBV27 and J is TRBJ2-3; 7 positions match TRBD1. Trimming removed 7 bases from V and 11 bases from J; junction bases left unmatched: 9. The CDR3 runs 12 residues. Germline V gives CDR1 MNHEY, CDR2 SMNVEV (reference sequence). CDR3 in DNA: TGTGCCAGCACTGATTCCGGGACAGTGCAGTATTTT. This translates into CASTDSGTVQYF.

This clone has a count of ten or more. This CDR3 is CASSQSQLNEQFF. DNA of the CDR3: TGTGCCAGCAGCCAAAGCCAGTTAAATGAGCAGTTCTTC. This rearrangement joins TRBV9 to TRBJ2-1; D gene uncertain. Germline V gives CDR1 SGDLS, CDR2 YYNGEE. This CDR3 spans 13 amino acids. V was pared by 4 bases and J by 7 bases, with 12 bases between.

This clone was seen ten or more times. This rearrangement joins TRBV7-8 to TRBJ1-5; 7 nucleotides line up with TRBD1. Germline CDR1 and CDR2: SGHVS and FQNEAQ. The CDR3 runs 15 residues. Germline trimming cut 6 bases from V and 3 bases from J; bases unmatched to any gene: 8. CDR3 bases: TGTGCCAGCAGTCTGACAGGGATGAACAATCAGCCCCAGCATTTT. This encodes CASSLTGMNNQPQHF.

The rearrangement joins TRBV6-1 to TRBJ1-1; TRBD1 is a possible D gene (5 bases). This CDR3 spans 13 amino acids. CDR1 and CDR2 (germline): MNHNS, SASEGT. Trimming left V 8 bases short and J 1 base short, with 11 bases between. As DNA, the CDR3 is TGTGCCAGCTCACCAAGGGGGAACACTGAAGCTTTCTTT. Protein product: CASSPRGNTEAFF.

In its sample, this clone was seen a few times. The junction does not match germline at one end; this may be a read error. J is TRBJ1-1 and V is TRBV6-1, with no clear D. The V gene's germline CDR1 is MNHNS and CDR2 SASEGT. The CDR3 runs to 14 residues. CDR3 coding DNA: TGTGCCAGCAGTGAATGGGGTGCGAACACTGAAGTTTTCTTT. Protein sequence: CASSEWGANTEVFF.

This clone was seen many times. V is TRBV11-1 and J is TRBJ2-1; 7 nucleotides agree with TRBD1. This CDR3 spans 15 amino acids. Trimming removed 5 bases from V and 3 bases from J; junction bases left unmatched: 7. Germline CDR1 reads SGHAT; CDR2 reads FQDESV (reference sequence). CDR3 nucleotide sequence: TGTGCCAGCAGCCCAGACACAGGGGACTACAATGAGCAGTTCTTC. Translated: CASSPDTGDYNEQFF.

Relative to its sample, this clone is medium-sized. This chain connects TRBV5-1 to TRBJ2-7; a weak D match, TRBD1 (5 bases). CDR3 size: 14 residues. The germline V gene has CDR1 SGHRS and CDR2 YFSETQ. V lost 2 bases to trimming and J lost 6 bases, with 15 bases between them. As DNA, the CDR3 is TGCGCCAGCAGCTTACGTACAGGTTTGAGCGAGCAGTACTTC. It specifies CASSLRTGLSEQYF.

On this clone itself: Being one base from a much bigger clone, this may be a read error. The J gene is TRBJ1-4, the V gene TRBV5-4; D unclear. Germline CDR1 and CDR2: SGHNT and YYREEE (reference sequence). This CDR3 has 14 residues. The CDR3 region has the DNA TGTGCCAGCAGCATACAGTCAACTAATGAAAAACTGCTTTTT. It codes for CASSIQSTNEKLLF.

Only a few counts were recorded for this clone. This chain links TRBV11-2 with TRBJ2-7; D gene ambiguous. From germline, CDR1 is SGHAT and CDR2 FQNNGV. The V end was cut by 5 bases, the J end by 0 bases, with 14 bases between. The CDR3 is 15 residues long. This chain's CDR3 is CASSRFGWISYEQYF. CDR3 in DNA: TGTGCCAGCAGCCGATTCGGGTGGATCTCCTACGAGCAGTACTTC. Drawing the rest from reference TRBV11-2 and TRBJ2-7, the complete variable domain is EAGVAQSPRYKIIEKRQSVAFWCNPISGHATLYWYQQILGQGPKLLIQFQNNGVVDDSQLPKDRFSAERLKGVDSTLKIQPAKLEDSAVYLCASSRFGWISYEQYFGPGTRLTVT.

This clone was detected ten times or more. With a much larger clone just one base away, this may be a read error. Additional DNA sequences in this sample encode the identical CDR3. The genes are TRBV15 and TRBJ1-5; 7 bases agree with TRBD1. CDR3 size: 16 residues. Germline trimming cut 0 bases from V and 5 bases from J; bases unmatched to any gene: 7. The V gene's germline CDR1 is LNHNV and CDR2 YYDKDF (reference sequence). DNA for the CDR3: TGTGCCACCAGCAGAGATGGCAGGGGGGATGATCAGCCCCAGCATTTT. This sequence encodes CATSRDGRGDDQPQHF.